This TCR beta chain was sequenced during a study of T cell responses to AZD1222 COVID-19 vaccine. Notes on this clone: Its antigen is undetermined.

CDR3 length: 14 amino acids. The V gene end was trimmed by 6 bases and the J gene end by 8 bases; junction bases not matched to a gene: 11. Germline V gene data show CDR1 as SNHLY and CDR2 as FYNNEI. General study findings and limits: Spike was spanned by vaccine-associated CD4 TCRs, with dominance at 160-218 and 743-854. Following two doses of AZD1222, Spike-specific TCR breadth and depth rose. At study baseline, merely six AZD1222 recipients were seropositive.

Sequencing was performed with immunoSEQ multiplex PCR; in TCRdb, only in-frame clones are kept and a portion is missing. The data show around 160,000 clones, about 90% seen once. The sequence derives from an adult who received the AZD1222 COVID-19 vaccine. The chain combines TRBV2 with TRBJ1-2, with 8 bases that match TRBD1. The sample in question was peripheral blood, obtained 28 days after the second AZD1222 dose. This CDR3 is CASRATGVRDGYTF. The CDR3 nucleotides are TGTGCCAGCAGAGCGACAGGGGTAAGGGACGGCTACACCTTC.